Listed here is a single T cell receptor (beta chain). The antigen is not known. The CDR3 runs to 14 residues. CDR1 DFQATT and CDR2 SNEGSKA come from the germline V gene (reference sequence). The V gene lost 1 base and the J gene lost 9 bases, with 16 bases spanning the gap. The data originate from a study of vaccination and CD4 T cells after COVID-19. In the study overall: In the convalescent group, nasal swab PCR was SARS-CoV-2 positive; some 10 cases were mild and one severe. Six males and four females constituted the convalescent cohort, two of whom were Hispanic. Overlapping spike peptides of SARS-CoV-2, HCoV-NL63, HCoV-OC43 and HCoV-229E were used, and cells were stimulated with them.

Treatment specified: roughly 10-day PBMC culture with coronavirus spike peptide pools or control peptides (ViraFEST assay). IL-2 at 9.5 to 10 IU/ml and peptide pools at about 9.5 ug/ml were added to PBMCs cultured at two million per well. Cultured CD4+ T cells had their DNA profiled by the Oncomine TCR Beta short-read assay. Each CDR3 protein is one row after TCRdb ran MiXCR on the PCR reads. The repertoire holds around 11,000 distinct CDR3 sequences, 77% seen once, with approximately 20% in the top ten. What was sequenced was CD4+ T cells from blood, cultured in vitro. This chain connects TRBV20-1 to TRBJ2-1, with D maybe TRBD2 (6 bases). The clonotype originates from a human donor who had recovered from COVID-19. The CDR3 protein is CSARGGLPGGEQFF. CDR3 DNA: TGCAGTGCTAGAGGTGGACTACCGGGCGGTGAGCAGTTCTTC.